The next 17 T cell receptor beta chains were all read from a single sample in a study of shared clonotypes between healthy human individuals. Repertoires were generated with immunoSEQ multiplex PCR, while TCRdb's copy carries only in-frame clones and drops some. This sample has approximately 1.9 million clones, with over 85% found just once. Naive CD8 isolation took CD45RO-negative cells positively selected for CCR7 and excluded terminally differentiated effector memory CD45RA+ cells. Sequenced input: naive CD8+ T cells from PBMCs. These receptors all come from a man aged 18 to 29 in good health. Some clones in this sample may be carry-over from other donors' samples.

The chain is built from TRBV27 and TRBJ2-3; D not resolved. This CDR3 has 14 residues. Trimming shortened V by 1 base and J by 4 bases, and 9 bases separated the two germline ends. The germline V gene has CDR1 MNHEY and CDR2 SMNVEV (reference sequence). CDR3 nucleotides: TGTGCCAGCAGTTTATATAAGGTTGCAGATACGCAGTATTTT. Its protein product is CASSLYKVADTQYF.

The genes are TRBV11-3 and TRBJ2-5; 14 positions match TRBD2. The CDR3 runs to 17 residues. In germline, CDR1 is SGHNT, CDR2 YENEEA. Trimming removed 1 base from V and 7 bases from J; junction bases left unmatched: 8. The CDR3 DNA reads as TGTGCCAGCAGCTTAGGGGGACTAGCGGGAGACGATGGGACCCAGTACTTC. Protein: CASSLGGLAGDDGTQYF.

The V gene is TRBV10-3, the J gene TRBJ2-7, with 7 nucleotides matching TRBD1. The CDR3 covers 14 residues. Germline V gives CDR1 ENHRY, CDR2 SYGVKD. Unmatched junction bases numbered 8, after V lost 7 bases and J lost 2 bases. The CDR3 spells CAITSTGSTYEQYF. CDR3 nucleotide sequence: TGTGCCATCACCTCGACAGGGTCAACCTACGAGCAGTACTTC.

J is TRBJ1-6 and V is TRBV10-3; possibly TRBD1 for D (5 bases). The CDR3 extends over 18 amino acids. Germline CDR1 and CDR2: ENHRY and SYGVKD. The CDR3 here is CVFRYVVQASSYSSPLHF. CDR3 bases: TGTGTATTCCGGTATGTCGTACAGGCCTCCTCGTACAGCTCACCCCTCCACTTT.

This chain links TRBV29-1 with TRBJ1-1, with 9 bases fitting TRBD1. Germline V CDR1 and CDR2: SQVTM, ANQGSEA. There are 16 residues in the CDR3. The junction had 9 bases not matched to a gene; V was cut back by 4 bases and J by 0 bases. The CDR3 here is CSVATTGGAMNTEAFF. CDR3 sequence (DNA): TGCAGCGTTGCAACAACAGGGGGCGCGATGAACACTGAAGCTTTCTTT.

This CDR3 reads CASSPEGGRYEQYF. CDR3 coding DNA: TGTGCCAGCAGCCCGGAGGGCGGGCGGTACGAGCAGTACTTC. The chain has TRBV9 and TRBJ2-7; perhaps TRBD2 as D (6 bases). CDR3 length: 14 amino acids. V was shortened by 4 bases and J by 4 bases, with 15 bases between the two germline ends. CDR1 and CDR2 from the germline V gene are SGDLS and YYNGEE.

The chain combines TRBV7-9 with TRBJ2-1; no firm D call. CDR1 and CDR2 (germline): SEHNR, FQNEAQ (reference sequence). The V gene lost 10 bases and the J gene lost 1 base, with 17 bases spanning the gap. There are 15 residues in the CDR3. In DNA form, the CDR3 reads TGTGCCACCGATGCTTCGAGTGGGTCCTACAATGAGCAGTTCTTC. Protein sequence: CATDASSGSYNEQFF.

In its sample, this clone was seen once. The chain's CDR3 is CASTIPTSNEKLFF. The CDR3, as DNA: TGTGCCAGCACCATCCCCACCTCTAATGAAAAACTGTTTTTT. The chain uses TRBV7-2 and TRBJ1-4; no definite D call. The CDR3 contains 14 residues. Looked up from germline, CDR1 is SGHTA and CDR2 is FQGNSA. V lost 7 bases and J 3 bases, leaving 12 bases between the germline ends.

The chain links TRBV7-9 to TRBJ1-4; 7 positions agree with TRBD1. In germline, CDR1 is SEHNR, CDR2 FQNEAQ (reference sequence). The CDR3 is 14 amino acids. Unmatched junction bases numbered 4, after V lost 5 bases and J lost 4 bases. In DNA, the CDR3 is TGTGCCAGCAGCGACCGGGACAGTAATGAAAAACTGTTTTTT. Its translation: CASSDRDSNEKLFF.

The chain combines TRBV4-1 with TRBJ2-7; D may be TRBD2 (5 bases). The ends were cut back, 4 bases at V and 5 bases at J, with 12 bases in the middle. The CDR3 is 13 residues long. Germline CDR1 reads MGHRA; CDR2 reads YSYEKL. In DNA form, the CDR3 reads TGCGCCAGCAGCCCCTCGCTAGCTAACGAGCAGTACTTC. Its protein product is CASSPSLANEQYF.

The gene calls are TRBV9 and TRBJ2-7; 7 bases are a match to TRBD2. This CDR3 is 14 amino acids long. V was clipped by 6 bases and J by 3 bases; unmatched bases: 9. CDR1 is SGDLS and CDR2 is YYNGEE in the germline V gene. This CDR3 reads CASTPRSGNYEQYF. The CDR3, as DNA: TGTGCCAGCACCCCTAGGAGCGGGAACTACGAGCAGTACTTC.

This sequence joins TRBV27 and TRBJ2-4, with TRBD1 as a possible D gene (7 bases). Germline values: CDR1 MNHEY, CDR2 SMNVEV (reference sequence). Trimming cost V 9 bases and J 2 bases, with 23 bases left between them. This CDR3 is built from 17 residues. CDR3 coding DNA: TGTGCCAGTACCAGCAGGGGGGTCAGGGGCCCCAAAAACATTCAGTACTTC. As protein: CASTSRGVRGPKNIQYF.

The rearrangement links TRBV9 to TRBJ1-5, with D tentatively TRBD1 (5 bases). CDR3 length equals 15 residues. V was shortened by 7 bases and J by 4 bases, with 18 bases between the two germline ends. Germline lookup yields CDR1 SGDLS and CDR2 YYNGEE. DNA of the CDR3: TGTGCCAGCGGCGGTGGGGGATCGGCGAATCAGCCCCAGCATTTT. It specifies CASGGGGSANQPQHF.

The V gene is TRBV9, the J gene TRBJ1-2; no reliable D call. V dropped 4 bases and J dropped 0 bases, with 7 bases sitting between them. Germline V lookup: CDR1 SGDLS, CDR2 YYNGEE. CDR3 length: 13 amino acids. The CDR3 spells CASSPQSNYGYTF. For the CDR3, the DNA is TGTGCCAGCAGCCCCCAGTCTAACTATGGCTACACCTTC.

This chain joins TRBV11-2 and TRBJ2-3, with TRBD2 as a possible D gene (6 bases). The CDR3 contains 15 residues. Per the germline V gene, CDR1 is SGHAT and CDR2 is FQNNGV. V lost 6 bases and J lost 8, with 21 bases in between. CDR3 residues: CASRAGSGTLGTQYF. The CDR3 DNA sequence: TGTGCCAGCAGGGCGGGGTCAGGGACCCTGGGTACGCAGTATTTT.

The chain recombines TRBV7-3 with TRBJ2-5, with 14 bases matching TRBD2. The CDR3 has 15 amino acids. CDR1 is SGHTA, CDR2 FQGTGA, per germline. V shed 5 bases and J 5 bases; nucleotides not matched to a gene: 4. In DNA, the CDR3 is TGTGCCAGCAGCGAGGGACTAGCGGGAGTGGAGACCCAGTACTTC. Protein product: CASSEGLAGVETQYF. Filled out from reference TRBV7-3 and TRBJ2-5, the complete variable domain reads GAGVSQTPSNKVTEKGKYVELRCDPISGHTALYWYRQSLGQGPEFLIYFQGTGAADDSGLPNDRFFAVRPEGSVSTLKIQRTERGDSAVYLCASSEGLAGVETQYFGPGTRLLVL.

The chain recombines TRBV6-6 with TRBJ2-1; D remains ambiguous. Germline CDR1 is MNHNY and CDR2 is SVGAGI (reference sequence). The CDR3 runs 12 residues. The V gene lost 2 bases and the J gene lost 5 bases, with 4 bases spanning the gap. Here the CDR3 reads CASSYPNNEQFF. The CDR3 DNA is TGTGCCAGCAGTTACCCGAACAATGAGCAGTTCTTC.